The rows below give T cell receptor beta chains drawn from one sample of a study of cytomegalovirus exposure and HLA in healthy donors. Data came from immunoSEQ multiplex PCR; TCRdb stores just in-frame clones and leaves some out. The sample lists 310,000 or so clones, around 90% occurring once. Sequencing was done on a sample of PBMCs. The receptors were gathered from a woman aged 18-29 years in good health and CMV-seronegative. The CDR3 runs from the conserved cysteine through the conserved F or W. A D gene is named only where the DNA matches it firmly. Not all rows give a size; the values are once, few, many and, for expanded clones, a class.

D gene: .
J gene: TRBJ1-1
clone size: .
V gene: TRBV27
CDR3 protein: CASSSTGNTEAFF
CDR3 DNA: TGTGCCAGCAGTTCTACAGGGAATACTGAAGCTTTCTTT

D gene: TRBD2
J gene: TRBJ2-7
clone size: .
V gene: TRBV5-4
CDR3 protein: CASSFGGEQYF
CDR3 DNA: TGTGCCAGCAGCTTCGGGGGGGAGCAGTACTTC

D gene: .
J gene: TRBJ1-5
clone size: once
V gene: TRBV11-2
CDR3 protein: CASSLDLRGGSMGQPQHF
CDR3 DNA: TGTGCCAGCAGCTTAGATCTAAGGGGGGGTTCAATGGGTCAGCCCCAGCATTTT

D gene: TRBD1
J gene: TRBJ1-2
clone size: .
V gene: TRBV6-5
CDR3 protein: CASSYTGGSNYGYTF
CDR3 DNA: TGTGCCAGCAGTTATACAGGGGGTTCCAACTATGGCTACACCTTC

D gene: TRBD2
J gene: TRBJ2-1
clone size: .
V gene: TRBV5-1
CDR3 protein: CASSELTGGNNEQFF
CDR3 DNA: TGCGCCAGCAGCGAACTAACGGGGGGGAACAATGAGCAGTTCTTC

D gene: TRBD2
J gene: TRBJ2-5
clone size: .
V gene: TRBV4-2
CDR3 protein: CASSQAAWTSGGGTQETQYF
CDR3 DNA: TGTGCCAGCAGCCAAGCGGCCTGGACTAGCGGGGGGGGGACCCAAGAGACCCAGTACTTC

D gene: TRBD1
J gene: TRBJ1-1
clone size: .
V gene: TRBV10-3
CDR3 protein: CAISLQGSTEAFF
CDR3 DNA: TGTGCCATCAGTCTACAGGGGAGTACTGAAGCTTTCTTT

D gene: .
J gene: TRBJ2-3
clone size: .
V gene: TRBV10-2
CDR3 protein: CASSSIATDTQYF
CDR3 DNA: TGCGCCAGCAGTTCGATAGCAACGGATACGCAGTATTTT

D gene: TRBD1
J gene: TRBJ2-1
clone size: once
V gene: TRBV7-8
CDR3 protein: CASSEDRGLYNEQFF
CDR3 DNA: TGTGCCAGCAGCGAGGACAGGGGGCTGTACAATGAGCAGTTCTTC

D gene: TRBD1
J gene: TRBJ1-2
clone size: .
V gene: TRBV2
CDR3 protein: CASSSTGVNNYGYTF
CDR3 DNA: TGTGCCAGCAGTTCCACAGGGGTCAATAACTATGGCTACACCTTC

D gene: TRBD2
J gene: TRBJ2-3
clone size: .
V gene: TRBV2
CDR3 protein: CASWRGGASTDTQYF
CDR3 DNA: TGTGCCAGTTGGCGCGGGGGGGCTAGCACAGATACGCAGTATTTT

D gene: .
J gene: TRBJ2-2
clone size: .
V gene: TRBV11-1
CDR3 protein: CASSLGSGNTGELFF
CDR3 DNA: TGTGCCAGCAGCTTGGGTAGCGGAAACACCGGGGAGCTGTTTTTT

D gene: .
J gene: TRBJ2-5
clone size: .
V gene: TRBV16
CDR3 protein: CASSPDLARETQYF
CDR3 DNA: TGTGCCAGCAGCCCCGACTTAGCACGGGAGACCCAGTACTTC

D gene: TRBD1
J gene: TRBJ1-1
clone size: .
V gene: TRBV5-1
CDR3 protein: CASSRGQGYTEAFF
CDR3 DNA: TGCGCCAGCAGCCGTGGACAGGGTTACACTGAAGCTTTCTTT

D gene: .
J gene: TRBJ2-2
clone size: .
V gene: TRBV5-1
CDR3 protein: CGTGSDEDGELFF
CDR3 DNA: TGCGGAACGGGGTCGGACGAGGACGGGGAGCTGTTTTTT

D gene: TRBD1
J gene: TRBJ2-5
clone size: .
V gene: TRBV19
CDR3 protein: CASSMNRGLQETQYF
CDR3 DNA: TGTGCCAGTAGTATGAACAGGGGGCTCCAAGAGACCCAGTACTTC

D gene: TRBD1
J gene: TRBJ1-6
clone size: .
V gene: TRBV5-1
CDR3 protein: CASSLEEGAGSPLHF
CDR3 DNA: TGCGCCAGCAGCTTAGAAGAGGGGGCAGGTTCACCCCTCCACTTT

D gene: TRBD2
J gene: TRBJ2-3
clone size: .
V gene: TRBV10-1
CDR3 protein: CASSESAGPDTQYF
CDR3 DNA: TGCGCCAGCAGTGAGTCAGCGGGGCCAGATACGCAGTATTTT

D gene: TRBD1
J gene: TRBJ2-7
clone size: .
V gene: TRBV9
CDR3 protein: CASSGLQGFEQYF
CDR3 DNA: TGTGCCAGCAGCGGCCTACAGGGGTTCGAGCAGTACTTC

D gene: .
J gene: TRBJ2-1
clone size: .
V gene: TRBV7-6
CDR3 protein: CASRGGGDRDNEQFF
CDR3 DNA: TGTGCCAGCAGAGGAGGTGGGGATCGAGACAATGAGCAGTTCTTC

D gene: .
J gene: TRBJ2-7
clone size: .
V gene: TRBV5-6
CDR3 protein: CASSLGPGGEQYF
CDR3 DNA: TGTGCCAGCAGCTTGGGACCGGGTGGCGAGCAGTACTTC

D gene: .
J gene: TRBJ1-2
clone size: .
V gene: TRBV25-1
CDR3 protein: CARRRTPQGLGGGYTF
CDR3 DNA: TGTGCCAGAAGACGGACACCTCAGGGTTTGGGAGGGGGCTACACCTTC

D gene: .
J gene: TRBJ2-7
clone size: .
V gene: TRBV6-1
CDR3 protein: CASSLATSTSYEQYF
CDR3 DNA: TGTGCCAGCAGCCTAGCCACGTCAACCTCCTACGAGCAGTACTTC

D gene: .
J gene: TRBJ1-1
clone size: .
V gene: TRBV27
CDR3 protein: CASTSSWNTEAFF
CDR3 DNA: TGTGCCAGCACTTCGAGCTGGAACACTGAAGCTTTCTTT

D gene: .
J gene: TRBJ2-7
clone size: .
V gene: TRBV14
CDR3 protein: CASSQRVGWSEQYF
CDR3 DNA: TGTGCCAGCAGCCAACGGGTCGGATGGTCCGAGCAGTACTTC

D gene: TRBD1
J gene: TRBJ2-7
clone size: .
V gene: TRBV4-1
CDR3 protein: CASSQSGDRFSYEQYF
CDR3 DNA: TGCGCCAGCAGCCAATCCGGGGACAGGTTCTCCTACGAGCAGTACTTC

D gene: .
J gene: TRBJ2-1
clone size: once
V gene: TRBV12-5
CDR3 protein: CASGLQGYEQFF
CDR3 DNA: TGTGCTAGTGGTTTGCAGGGCTATGAGCAGTTCTTC

D gene: TRBD1
J gene: TRBJ1-2
clone size: .
V gene: TRBV5-4
CDR3 protein: CASSLQGGNNYGYTF
CDR3 DNA: TGTGCCAGCAGCCTGCAGGGGGGCAATAACTATGGCTACACCTTC

D gene: TRBD2
J gene: TRBJ2-1
clone size: .
V gene: TRBV4-1
CDR3 protein: CASSRSGGLGNEQFF
CDR3 DNA: TGCGCCAGCAGCCGTAGCGGGGGTCTTGGCAATGAGCAGTTCTTC

D gene: .
J gene: TRBJ1-1
clone size: .
V gene: TRBV7-9
CDR3 protein: CASRLGGSNTEAFF
CDR3 DNA: TGTGCCAGCAGATTGGGGGGTTCGAACACTGAAGCTTTCTTT

D gene: .
J gene: TRBJ1-5
clone size: .
V gene: TRBV18
CDR3 protein: CASSRTESNQPQHF
CDR3 DNA: TGTGCCAGCTCACGAACAGAGAGCAATCAGCCCCAGCATTTT

D gene: TRBD1
J gene: TRBJ2-3
clone size: .
V gene: TRBV27
CDR3 protein: CASSLISGDTGEGQYF
CDR3 DNA: TGTGCCAGCAGTTTAATCAGCGGCGATACAGGGGAAGGGCAGTATTTT

D gene: .
J gene: TRBJ1-1
clone size: .
V gene: TRBV5-1
CDR3 protein: CASSLLSNTEAFF
CDR3 DNA: TGCGCCAGCAGCTTGTTATCCAACACTGAAGCTTTCTTT

D gene: TRBD1
J gene: TRBJ1-1
clone size: .
V gene: TRBV5-6
CDR3 protein: CASSLGQGAVTEAFF
CDR3 DNA: TGTGCCAGCAGCCTGGGACAGGGGGCAGTCACTGAAGCTTTCTTT

D gene: TRBD1
J gene: TRBJ2-7
clone size: .
V gene: TRBV7-9
CDR3 protein: CASGRWGTGESEQYF
CDR3 DNA: TGTGCCAGCGGGCGATGGGGGACAGGGGAATCCGAGCAGTACTTC

D gene: TRBD2
J gene: TRBJ2-3
clone size: few
V gene: TRBV10-3
CDR3 protein: CAISDPSGGAEDTQYF
CDR3 DNA: TGTGCCATCAGTGACCCTAGCGGGGGGGCTGAAGATACGCAGTATTTT

D gene: TRBD2
J gene: TRBJ2-7
clone size: .
V gene: TRBV19
CDR3 protein: CASSSRLASSHYEQYF
CDR3 DNA: TGTGCCAGTAGTTCACGACTAGCCTCTTCTCATTACGAGCAGTACTTC

D gene: TRBD1
J gene: TRBJ1-2
clone size: .
V gene: TRBV7-9
CDR3 protein: CASSLPNSDRVGGYTF
CDR3 DNA: TGTGCCAGCAGCTTACCCAACTCGGACAGGGTCGGCGGCTACACCTTC

D gene: .
J gene: TRBJ1-1
clone size: .
V gene: TRBV5-1
CDR3 protein: CASTLSPSGKDTEAFF
CDR3 DNA: TGCGCCAGCACCCTTTCCCCGTCGGGGAAGGACACTGAAGCTTTCTTT

D gene: .
J gene: TRBJ1-6
clone size: .
V gene: TRBV19
CDR3 protein: CASSTTGVYTLHF
CDR3 DNA: TGTGCCAGTAGTACCACCGGGGTCTATACCCTCCACTTT

D gene: .
J gene: TRBJ1-1
clone size: .
V gene: TRBV7-8
CDR3 protein: CASSPHSIPEAFF
CDR3 DNA: TGTGCCAGCAGCCCCCACAGCATACCTGAAGCTTTCTTT

D gene: .
J gene: TRBJ2-1
clone size: .
V gene: TRBV4-2
CDR3 protein: CASTEGGANEQFF
CDR3 DNA: TGTGCCAGCACCGAGGGGGGGGCAAATGAGCAGTTCTTC

D gene: .
J gene: TRBJ2-7
clone size: .
V gene: TRBV2
CDR3 protein: CASKQGGIYEQYF
CDR3 DNA: TGTGCCAGCAAACAAGGCGGGATCTACGAGCAGTACTTC

D gene: TRBD1
J gene: TRBJ1-2
clone size: once
V gene: TRBV2
CDR3 protein: CASSDGFLRQGLSGYTF
CDR3 DNA: TGTGCCAGCAGTGACGGGTTTCTAAGACAGGGGCTTTCGGGCTACACCTTC

D gene: .
J gene: TRBJ1-6
clone size: .
V gene: TRBV25-1
CDR3 protein: CASSDRGSFNSPLHF
CDR3 DNA: TGTGCCAGCAGTGATCGAGGCAGCTTTAATTCCCCCCTCCACTTT

D gene: .
J gene: TRBJ2-1
clone size: .
V gene: TRBV27
CDR3 protein: CASSPGDFEQFF
CDR3 DNA: TGTGCCAGCAGTCCGGGGGACTTTGAGCAGTTCTTC

D gene: TRBD1
J gene: TRBJ1-2
clone size: .
V gene: TRBV9
CDR3 protein: CASSATGQDYGYTF
CDR3 DNA: TGTGCCAGCAGCGCCACCGGACAGGACTATGGCTACACCTTC

D gene: TRBD2
J gene: TRBJ2-1
clone size: .
V gene: TRBV7-9
CDR3 protein: CASSSPGLAGPSSYNEQFF
CDR3 DNA: TGTGCCAGCAGCTCCCCCGGACTAGCGGGGCCGAGCTCCTACAATGAGCAGTTCTTC

D gene: TRBD2
J gene: TRBJ2-7
clone size: .
V gene: TRBV5-4
CDR3 protein: CASSPTRGGVYEQYF
CDR3 DNA: TGTGCCAGCAGCCCCACTCGCGGGGGGGTCTACGAGCAGTACTTC

D gene: .
J gene: TRBJ2-7
clone size: .
V gene: TRBV2
CDR3 protein: CASSGQGVREQYF
CDR3 DNA: TGTGCCAGCTCGGGACAAGGGGTTAGGGAGCAGTACTTC

D gene: .
J gene: TRBJ1-5
clone size: .
V gene: TRBV6-5
CDR3 protein: CASSPGSGRFQPQHF
CDR3 DNA: TGTGCCAGCAGCCCCGGGAGTGGGAGGTTTCAGCCCCAGCATTTT